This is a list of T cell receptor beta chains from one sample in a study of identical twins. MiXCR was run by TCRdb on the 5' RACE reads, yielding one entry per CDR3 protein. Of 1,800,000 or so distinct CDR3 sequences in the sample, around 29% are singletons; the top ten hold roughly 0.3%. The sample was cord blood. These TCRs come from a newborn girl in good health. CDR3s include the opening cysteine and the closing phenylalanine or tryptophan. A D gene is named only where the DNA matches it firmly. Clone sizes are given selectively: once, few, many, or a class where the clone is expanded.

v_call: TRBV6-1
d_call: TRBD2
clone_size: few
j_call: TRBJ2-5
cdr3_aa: CASSNSGGSQETQYF

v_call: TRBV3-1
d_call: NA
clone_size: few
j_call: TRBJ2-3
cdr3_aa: CASSQTTRVFDTQYF

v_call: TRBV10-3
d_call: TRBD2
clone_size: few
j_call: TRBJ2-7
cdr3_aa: CAIRASGSTHEQYF

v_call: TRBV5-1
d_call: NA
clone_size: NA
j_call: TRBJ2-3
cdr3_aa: CASSICPDTQYF

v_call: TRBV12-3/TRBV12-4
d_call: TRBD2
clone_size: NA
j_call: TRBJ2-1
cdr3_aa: CASIASGGYNEQFF

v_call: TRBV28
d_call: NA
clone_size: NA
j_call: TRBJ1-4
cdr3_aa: CASSSARTVATNEKLFF

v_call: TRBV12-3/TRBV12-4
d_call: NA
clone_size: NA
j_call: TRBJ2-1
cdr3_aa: CASSLARQGNEQFF

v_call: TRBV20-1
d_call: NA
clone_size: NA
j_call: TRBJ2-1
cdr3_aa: CSGPRGGLLNEQFF

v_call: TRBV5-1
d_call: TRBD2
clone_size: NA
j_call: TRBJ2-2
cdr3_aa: CASSLLAGGAGELFF

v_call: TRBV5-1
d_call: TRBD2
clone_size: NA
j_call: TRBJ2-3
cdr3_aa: CASSWWASGGATDTQYF

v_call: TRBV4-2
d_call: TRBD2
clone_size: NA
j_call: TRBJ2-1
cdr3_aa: CASSQEIAGGPGEQFF

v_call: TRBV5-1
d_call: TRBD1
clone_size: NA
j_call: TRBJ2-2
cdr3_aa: CASSPGQSEADIGELFF

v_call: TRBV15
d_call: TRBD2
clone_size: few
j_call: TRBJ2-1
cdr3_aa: CATSRDLTSGQLSYNEQFF

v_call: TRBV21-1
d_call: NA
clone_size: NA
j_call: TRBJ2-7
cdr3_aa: CATLKGRSGGYDEQYF

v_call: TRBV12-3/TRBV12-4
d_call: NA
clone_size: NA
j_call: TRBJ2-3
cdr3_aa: CASRPLLGTDTQYF

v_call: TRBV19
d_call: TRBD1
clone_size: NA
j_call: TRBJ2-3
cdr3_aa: CASSSRQGAINTQYF

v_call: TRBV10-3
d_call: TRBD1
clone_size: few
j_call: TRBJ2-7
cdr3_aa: CAISEELTGGSYEQYF

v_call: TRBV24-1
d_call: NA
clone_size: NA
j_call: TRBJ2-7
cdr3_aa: CATSDATRSYEQYF

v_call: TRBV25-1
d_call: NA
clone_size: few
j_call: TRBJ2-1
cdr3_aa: CASSERVGGLYNEQFF

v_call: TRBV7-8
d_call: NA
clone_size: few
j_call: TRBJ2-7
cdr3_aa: CASSSNGAGYEQYF

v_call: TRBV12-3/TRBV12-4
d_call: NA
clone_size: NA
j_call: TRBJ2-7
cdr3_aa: CASSLWQGGYEQYF

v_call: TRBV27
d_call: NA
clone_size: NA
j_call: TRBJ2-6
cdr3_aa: CASSLRAESSGANVLTF

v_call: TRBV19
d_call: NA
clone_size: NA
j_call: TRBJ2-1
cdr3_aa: CASTRRRNGGEQFF

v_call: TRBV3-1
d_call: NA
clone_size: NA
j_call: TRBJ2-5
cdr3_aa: CASSQDWGATQYF

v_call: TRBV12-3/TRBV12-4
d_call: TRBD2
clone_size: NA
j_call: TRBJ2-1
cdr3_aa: CASTGGLGSGRRSYNEQFF

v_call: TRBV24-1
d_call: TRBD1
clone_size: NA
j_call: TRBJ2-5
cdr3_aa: CATSEGGTGGETQYF

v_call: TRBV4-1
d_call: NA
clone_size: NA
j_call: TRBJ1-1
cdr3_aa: CASSPNSPTDSPSTEAFF

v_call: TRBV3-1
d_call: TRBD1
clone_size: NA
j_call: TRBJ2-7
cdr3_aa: CASSLYPGTVSYEQYF

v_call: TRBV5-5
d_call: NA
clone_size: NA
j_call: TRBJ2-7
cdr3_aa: CASSFPPANGEQYF

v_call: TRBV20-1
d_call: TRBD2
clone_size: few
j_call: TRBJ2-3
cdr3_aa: CSATGTSGWDTQYF

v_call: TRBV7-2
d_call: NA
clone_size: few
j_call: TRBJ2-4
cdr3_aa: CASSSLSTRSDIQYF

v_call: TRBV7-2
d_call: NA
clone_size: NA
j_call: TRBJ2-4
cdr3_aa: CASSLEVARAKNIQYF

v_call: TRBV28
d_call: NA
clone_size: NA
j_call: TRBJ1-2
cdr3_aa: CASSLFRPLYGYTF

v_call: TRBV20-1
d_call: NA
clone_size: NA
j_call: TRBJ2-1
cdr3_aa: CSARPDTHNTEAFF

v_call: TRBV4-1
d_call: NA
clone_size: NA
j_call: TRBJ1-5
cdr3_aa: CASSQQVRDQPQHF

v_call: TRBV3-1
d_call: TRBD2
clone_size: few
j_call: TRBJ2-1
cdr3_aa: CASSLLAGSVVSEQFF

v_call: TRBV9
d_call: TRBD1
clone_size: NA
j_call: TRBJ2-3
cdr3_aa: CASSVGTGADTQYF

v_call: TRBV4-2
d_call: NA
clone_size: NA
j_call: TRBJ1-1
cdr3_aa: CASSQATRGTEAFF

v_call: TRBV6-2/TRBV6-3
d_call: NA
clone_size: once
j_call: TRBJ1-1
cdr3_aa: CASRREGGWTEAFF